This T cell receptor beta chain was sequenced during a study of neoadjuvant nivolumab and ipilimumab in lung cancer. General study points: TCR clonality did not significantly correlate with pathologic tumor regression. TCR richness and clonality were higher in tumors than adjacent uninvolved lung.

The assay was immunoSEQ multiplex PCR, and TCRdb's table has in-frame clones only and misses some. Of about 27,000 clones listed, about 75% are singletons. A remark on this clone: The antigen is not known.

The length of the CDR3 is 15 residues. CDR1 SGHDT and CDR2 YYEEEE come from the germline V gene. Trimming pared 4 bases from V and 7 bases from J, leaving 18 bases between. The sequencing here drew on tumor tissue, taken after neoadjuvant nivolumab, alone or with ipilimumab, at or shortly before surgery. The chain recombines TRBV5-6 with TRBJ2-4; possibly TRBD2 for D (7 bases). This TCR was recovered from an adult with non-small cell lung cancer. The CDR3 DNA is TGTGCCAGCAGCCCCGTCGCGGGGGCCGGGAACATTCAGTACTTC. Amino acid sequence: CASSPVAGAGNIQYF.